This section outlines one T cell receptor beta chain sequence together with its context. CDR1 is MDHEN, CDR2 SYDVKM, per germline. The V gene end was trimmed by 7 bases and the J gene end by 5 bases; junction bases not matched to a gene: 14. The CDR3 totals 16 residues. TCRdb's table, derived via immunoSEQ multiplex PCR, lists solely in-frame clones and lacks some. The table lists more than 60,000 clones, roughly 85% of them singletons, with roughly 5% in the top ten. The data stem from a study of blood T cell repertoires in COVID-19. The receptor's source is a woman older than 75 with active or convalescent COVID-19. The sequencing input was peripheral blood. The chain joins TRBV28 to TRBJ2-5; 9 bases agree with TRBD1. For the CDR3, the DNA is TGTGCCAGCACCTTAAGGGGGGGGACAGGGATCGAGACCCAGTACTTC. Its translation is CASTLRGGTGIETQYF. Supplemented by reference TRBV28 and TRBJ2-5, the full variable domain reads DVKVTQSSRYLVKRTGEKVFLECVQDMDHENMFWYRQDPGLGLRLIYFSYDVKMKEKGDIPEGYSVSREKKERFSLILESASTNQTSMYLCASTLRGGTGIETQYFGPGTRLLVL.